One sample yielded the 27 T cell receptor beta chains listed below, sequenced in a study of T-cell reconstitution after alpha-beta-depleted transplantation in children. For TCRbeta, the library was prepared with unique molecular identifiers. TCRdb re-analysed the PCR reads in MiXCR, keeping a single row per CDR3 protein. The sample holds around 410,000 distinct CDR3 sequences; approximately 10% are singletons and the top ten take roughly 6%. The specimen comprised PBMCs from the stem cell graft donor, sampled from the stem cell graft. The receptors derive from a human donor who donated a stem cell graft to a child with acute myeloid leukemia.

This clonotype has just a few counts. The rearrangement links TRBV12-3 or TRBV12-4 to TRBJ2-5; D unclear. CDR3 length: 12 residues. The V end lost 6 bases, the J end lost 4 bases, and 9 bases lay between the germline ends. CDR3 loop: CASSMDRETQYF. The CDR3 nucleotides are TGTGCCAGCAGCATGGACCGAGAGACCCAGTACTTC.

This clonotype was seen many times. The chain carries TRBV20-1 and TRBJ2-7; the D is unclear. CDR1 and CDR2 (germline): DFQATT, SNEGSKA (reference sequence). V was shortened by 3 bases and J by 3 bases, with 6 bases between the two germline ends. CDR3 length equals 11 residues. Here the CDR3 reads CSASKGYEQYV. CDR3 DNA: TGCAGTGCTAGTAAGGGCTACGAGCAGTACGTC.

This rearrangement joins TRBV2 to TRBJ1-6, with 7 positions matching TRBD1. From germline, CDR1 is SNHLY and CDR2 FYNNEI. After removal of 3 bases from V and 12 bases from J, the junction contained 8 bases not matched to a gene. The CDR3 runs to 14 residues. The CDR3 is CASSEPDRVRPLHF. In DNA, the CDR3 is TGTGCCAGCAGTGAGCCAGACAGGGTCAGACCCCTCCACTTT.

This clonotype was recorded at least ten times. The chain has TRBV7-8 and TRBJ2-7; no definite D call. V was clipped by 5 bases and J by 4 bases, with 6 bases between them. From germline, CDR1 is SGHVS and CDR2 FQNEAQ. This CDR3 spans 11 amino acids. In DNA, the CDR3 is TGTGCCAGCAGCCTGCATTACGAGCAGTACGTC. This gives the protein CASSLHYEQYV.

The CDR3 DNA reads TGCAGTGCTAAACGAGTAGATACGCAGTATTTT. This sequence encodes CSAKRVDTQYF. The chain carries TRBV20-1 and TRBJ2-3, with no clear D. V was cut by 4 bases and J by 5 bases, with 7 bases left in between. Germline V gene lookup returns CDR1 DFQATT and CDR2 SNEGSKA (reference sequence). The CDR3 extends over 11 amino acids.

This clonotype was seen more than once but under ten times. V is TRBV6-2 or TRBV6-3 and J is TRBJ2-6; weak D call: TRBD2 (6 bases). The CDR3 length is 15 residues. Germline CDR1 reads MNHEY; CDR2 reads SVGEGT. V lost 4 bases and J 1 base, leaving 8 bases between the germline ends. The DNA of the CDR3 is TGTGCCAGCAGTTCTCGGGGGTCTGGGGCCAACGTCCTGACTTTC. Translating gives CASSSRGSGANVLTF.

The chain recombines TRBV7-8 with TRBJ2-3; 12 positions agree with TRBD2. Germline assignment: CDR1 SGHVS and CDR2 FQNEAQ. The CDR3 is made up of 16 amino acids. J lost 3 bases, V lost 3 bases, and 4 bases had no gene match. The CDR3 sequence: CASSFLAGGITDTQYF. In DNA, the CDR3 is TGTGCCAGCAGCTTTCTAGCGGGAGGGATAACAGATACGCAGTATTTT.

This clonotype was seen more than once but under ten times. The chain couples TRBV5-1 to TRBJ1-4, with TRBD1 matching over 7 bases. The length of the CDR3 is 15 residues. V shed 0 bases, J shed 4 bases, and the junction held 3 bases outside the gene matches. The germline CDR1 and CDR2 sequences are SGHRS and YFSETQ. This CDR3 reads CASSLGDSFNEKLFF. The CDR3 coding sequence is TGCGCCAGCAGCTTGGGGGACAGCTTTAATGAAAAACTGTTTTTT.

This clonotype was seen only a few times. This chain connects TRBV7-9 to TRBJ2-5, with D perhaps given as TRBD1 or TRBD2 (6 bases each). V lost 8 bases to trimming and J lost 3 bases, with 10 bases between them. Germline-derived CDR1 and CDR2 are SEHNR and FQNEAQ (reference sequence). The CDR3 covers 12 residues. The CDR3 DNA follows: TGTGCCAGCGGGGGGACAAAAGAGACCCAGTACTTC. Its translation is CASGGTKETQYF.

This clonotype was detected a few times. The V and J genes are TRBV20-1 and TRBJ2-1; perhaps D is TRBD1 or TRBD2 (5 bases each). There are 12 residues in the CDR3. Trimming stripped 6 bases from V and 8 bases from J, with 14 bases between. Germline loops: CDR1 DFQATT, CDR2 SNEGSKA (reference sequence). This chain's CDR3 is CSAGAGPDEQFF. The CDR3 DNA reads TGCAGTGCCGGGGCAGGGCCCGATGAGCAGTTCTTC.

V is TRBV15 and J is TRBJ2-3; 12 bases are a match to TRBD2. The CDR3 runs to 18 residues. Per germline, CDR1 LNHNV and CDR2 YYDKDF (reference sequence). The trim removed 1 base at V and 1 base at J, leaving 6 bases unmatched. The CDR3 bases are TGTGCCACCAGCAGAGGCCTAGCGGGGGGGCTGGGCACAGATACGCAGTATTTT. The encoded protein is CATSRGLAGGLGTDTQYF.

V is TRBV27 and J is TRBJ2-1; D unresolved. Trimming pared 8 bases from V and 4 bases from J, leaving 15 bases between. The CDR3 has 14 residues. The germline gives CDR1 MNHEY, CDR2 SMNVEV (reference sequence). The CDR3 is CASAPETFYNEQFF. In DNA form, the CDR3 reads TGTGCCAGCGCTCCCGAGACATTTTACAATGAGCAGTTCTTC.

In regard to this clonotype: The junction and the germline gene differ at one end; a read error may be behind it. The chain links TRBV11-1 to TRBJ2-1, with D hard to call. CDR3 length equals 14 residues. The germline CDR1 and CDR2 sequences are SGHAT and FQDESV (reference sequence). CDR3 nucleotide sequence: TGTGCCAGCAGATCACCGGGCCCCTACAATGAGCGGTTCTTC. Protein: CASRSPGPYNERFF.

This clonotype occurred a few times. The chain combines TRBV7-2 with TRBJ2-1; tentative D call: TRBD2 (6 bases). This CDR3 comprises 14 residues. Germline loops: CDR1 SGHTA, CDR2 FQGNSA. V was shortened by 5 bases and J by 6 bases, with 14 bases between the two germline ends. The CDR3 region has the DNA TGTGCCAGCAGCACAAGAGGACTACTCAATGAGCAGTTCTTC. This gives the protein CASSTRGLLNEQFF.

This clonotype was detected only once. This chain uses TRBV5-1 with TRBJ2-6, with D perhaps TRBD1 (5 bases). The CDR3 has 18 residues. Germline CDR1 is SGHRS and CDR2 is YFSETQ. V gave up 6 bases and J gave up 0 bases, with 19 bases separating them. The CDR3 region is CASMSLGQGHSGANVLTF. The CDR3 bases are TGCGCCAGCATGAGCTTGGGGCAGGGTCACTCTGGGGCCAACGTCCTGACTTTC.

This chain uses TRBV5-6 with TRBJ2-2, with TRBD1 identical over 9 bases. J gave up 7 bases and V 9 bases, and 13 bases lay outside the gene matches. CDR3 length equals 15 residues. Germline loops: CDR1 SGHDT, CDR2 YYEEEE. For the CDR3, the DNA is TGTGCCATGGGCCCCCGGGACAGGGATGTCGGGGAGCTGTTTTTT. Translated: CAMGPRDRDVGELFF. The full variable domain, rest sourced from reference TRBV5-6 and TRBJ2-2, is DAGVTQSPTHLIKTRGQQVTLRCSPKSGHDTVSWYQQALGQGPQFIFQYYEEEERQRGNFPDRFSGHQFPNYSSELNVNALLLGDSALYLCAMGPRDRDVGELFFGEGSRLTVL.

This clonotype appeared many times. The chain combines TRBV7-9 with TRBJ2-3; D perhaps matches TRBD1 (6 bases). The CDR3 has 16 residues. Germline assignment: CDR1 SEHNR and CDR2 FQNEAQ (reference sequence). The V and J ends lost 4 bases and 1 base respectively, with 15 bases between them. The CDR3 sequence: CASSSGAPGGTDTQYF. The CDR3 region has the DNA TGTGCCAGCAGCTCCGGGGCACCAGGGGGCACAGATACGCAGTATTTT.

V usage is TRBV4-1 and J usage is TRBJ2-5; TRBD2 agrees at 13 bases. Germline assignment: CDR1 MGHRA and CDR2 YSYEKL. This CDR3 is 16 amino acids long. V gave up 0 bases and J gave up 4 bases; unmatched junction bases: 2. The chain's CDR3 is CASSQDWTSGRETQYF. Here the CDR3 DNA reads TGCGCCAGCAGCCAAGATTGGACTAGCGGGAGAGAGACCCAGTACTTC.

This clonotype appeared a few times. The gene calls are TRBV7-2 and TRBJ2-1; D may be TRBD1 or TRBD2 (7 bases each). From germline, CDR1 is SGHTA and CDR2 FQGNSA. The V gene lost 3 bases and the J gene lost 4 bases, with 16 bases spanning the gap. This CDR3 has 16 amino acids. This chain's CDR3 is CASSLGGTARYNEQFF. CDR3 in DNA: TGTGCCAGCAGCTTGGGAGGGACAGCTAGATACAATGAGCAGTTCTTC.

The chain couples TRBV18 to TRBJ2-1; 8 bases match TRBD1. The length of the CDR3 is 15 residues. Germline V gene lookup returns CDR1 KGHSH and CDR2 LQKENI. After removal of 5 bases from V and 2 bases from J, the junction contained 5 bases not matched to a gene. The CDR3: CASSVDREAYNEQFF. CDR3 coding DNA: TGTGCCAGCTCAGTGGACAGGGAAGCCTACAATGAGCAGTTCTTC. The complete variable domain, with remaining parts taken from reference TRBV18 and TRBJ2-1, reads NAGVMQNPRHLVRRRGQEARLRCSPMKGHSHVYWYRQLPEEGLKFMVYLQKENIIDESGMPKERFSAEFPKEGPSILRIQQVVRGDSAAYFCASSVDREAYNEQFFGPGTRLTVL.

This chain connects TRBV5-1 to TRBJ2-3, with 10 bases aligning to TRBD2. The CDR3 runs 15 residues. V shed 6 bases and J 1 base; nucleotides not matched to a gene: 5. CDR1 and CDR2 (germline): SGHRS, YFSETQ. CDR3 DNA: TGCGCCAGCACCCGACTAGCGGGTGGCACAGATACGCAGTATTTT. Amino acids: CASTRLAGGTDTQYF.

The chain carries TRBV24-1 and TRBJ2-2; TRBD2 might be the D (5 bases). The CDR3 is 13 amino acids. Per the germline V gene, CDR1 is KGHDR and CDR2 is SFDVKD. V was cut by 3 bases and J by 6 bases, with 7 bases left in between. The CDR3 DNA sequence: TGTGCCACCAGTGATGGGGAGCCCGGGGAGCTGTTTTTT. It codes for CATSDGEPGELFF.

This clonotype was picked up a small number of times. The chain employs TRBV10-2 and TRBJ2-7; 9 bases line up with TRBD2. V gave up 4 bases and J gave up 5 bases; unmatched junction bases: 18. Germline-derived CDR1 and CDR2 are WSHSY and SAAADI. CDR3 length: 18 residues. As DNA, the CDR3 is TGCGCCAGCAGTGCTTTTCGGCGGGATAGCGGGAGTAGCCACGAGCAGTACTTC. Translated: CASSAFRRDSGSSHEQYF.

This sequence joins TRBV4-3 and TRBJ2-2, with D possibly matching TRBD1 (5 bases). The CDR3 is made up of 14 amino acids. The germline V and J ends were trimmed by 10 bases and 2 bases, with 14 bases remaining between them. CDR1 and CDR2 from the germline V gene are LGHNA and YSLEER. The CDR3 DNA sequence: TGCGCCACGTCCCAACAGGCAAACACCGGGGAGCTGTTTTTT. Translation: CATSQQANTGELFF.

This clonotype was picked up many times. The chain couples TRBV5-1 to TRBJ1-6, with D unresolved. The CDR3 has 16 residues. V was trimmed by 3 bases and J by 5 bases, leaving 15 bases between them. The germline CDR1 and CDR2 sequences are SGHRS and YFSETQ. The CDR3 loop reads CASSWNSGSDNSPLHF. As DNA, the CDR3 is TGCGCCAGCAGCTGGAACTCGGGTTCCGATAATTCACCCCTCCACTTT.

This clonotype has ten or more counts. The chain has TRBV6-5 and TRBJ1-5, with a weak D call TRBD1 (5 bases). In germline, CDR1 is MNHEY, CDR2 SVGAGI. CDR3 length: 14 amino acids. V lost 7 bases and J 7 bases, leaving 17 bases between the germline ends. CDR3 in DNA: TGTGCCAGCACGGGCCAGGGAGTCCACCAGCCCCAGCATTTT. Translation: CASTGQGVHQPQHF.

In this sample, this clonotype turned up a few times. This chain joins TRBV18 and TRBJ1-6, with D perhaps TRBD1 (5 bases). Per the germline V gene, CDR1 is KGHSH and CDR2 is LQKENI. The ends were cut back, 3 bases at V and 13 bases at J, with 16 bases in the middle. The CDR3 spans 14 residues. The CDR3 nucleotides read TGTGCCAGCTCACCTAAGGAAGGGGAGGCCCCCCTCCACTTT. Translation: CASSPKEGEAPLHF.